Below, 27 T cell receptor beta chains from the same sample are listed, as sequenced in a study of Ad26.COV2.S vaccination and SARS-CoV-2 variants. Assay: immunoSEQ multiplex PCR; the TCRdb copy retains only in-frame clones and omits some. The sample yields around 350,000 clones, under 95% seen once. The source material was peripheral blood, sampled after recovery from COVID-19. The receptors stem from a human donor who had recovered from COVID-19.

This chain uses TRBV6-5 with TRBJ1-2; 7 bases match TRBD1. There are 14 residues in the CDR3. Trimming took 7 bases from V and 5 from J; bases not matched to a gene: 10. From germline, CDR1 is MNHEY and CDR2 SVGAGI. The CDR3 region is CASTPSGTDYGYTF. The CDR3 coding sequence is TGTGCCAGCACACCCTCCGGGACAGATTATGGCTACACCTTC.

CDR3 residues: CATSRDLKGARTFF. The CDR3 bases are TGTGCCACCAGCAGAGATTTAAAGGGGGCGAGGACTTTCTTT. This chain links TRBV15 with TRBJ1-1, with 7 positions matching TRBD1. Per the germline V gene, CDR1 is LNHNV and CDR2 is YYDKDF (reference sequence). This CDR3 is built from 14 residues. The junction had 10 bases not matched to a gene; V was cut back by 0 bases and J by 12 bases.

V is TRBV18 and J is TRBJ1-5; no clear D gene. The germline V and J ends were trimmed by 5 bases and 3 bases, with 8 bases remaining between them. The CDR3 totals 13 residues. Germline V gene sequence: CDR1 KGHSH, CDR2 LQKENI. CDR3: CASSKEYNQPQHF. DNA of the CDR3: TGTGCCAGCTCAAAGGAGTACAATCAGCCCCAGCATTTT.

This rearrangement joins TRBV4-1 to TRBJ2-7, with D hard to call. The CDR3 is 18 amino acids. The germline V gene has CDR1 MGHRA and CDR2 YSYEKL. V gave up 1 base and J gave up 4 bases, with 23 bases separating them. CDR3 nucleotide sequence: TGCGCCAGCAGCCAAGGGGTTGTTCGGGTACAGACCCCGTACGAGCAGTACTTC. The encoded protein is CASSQGVVRVQTPYEQYF.

The chain uses TRBV6-6 and TRBJ2-2, with D possibly TRBD2 on 5 matching bases. CDR3 length: 14 amino acids. Germline V gives CDR1 MNHNY, CDR2 SVGAGI (reference sequence). Trimming left V 7 bases short and J 5 bases short, with 14 bases between. The CDR3 loop is CASTPIGDTGELFF. CDR3 sequence (DNA): TGTGCCAGCACTCCAATCGGGGATACCGGGGAGCTGTTTTTT.

The V call is TRBV12-3 or TRBV12-4, the J call TRBJ1-4; 9 nucleotides align to TRBD1. CDR3 length equals 13 residues. With 2 bases clipped from V and 12 bases from J, the junction kept 4 bases outside the gene matches. This CDR3 is CASSLRDREELFF. CDR3 DNA: TGTGCCAGCAGTTTAAGGGACAGGGAGGAACTGTTTTTT.

Details on this clone: One junction end disagrees with the germline gene, perhaps due to a read error. This rearrangement joins TRBV10-3 to TRBJ1-6, with TRBD1 matching over 9 bases. Germline V CDR1 and CDR2: ENHRY, SYGVKD. The CDR3 has 15 residues. CDR3 coding DNA: TGTGCCATCAGTATCGGGACAGGGAATAATTCACTCCTCCACTTT. Translated: CAISIGTGNNSLLHF.

V and J are TRBV19 and TRBJ1-6; the match to TRBD1 covers 9 bases. The germline gives CDR1 LNHDA, CDR2 SQIVND (reference sequence). The CDR3 runs 14 residues. The J segment lost 9 bases and the V segment lost 6 bases, leaving 6 bases of the junction unmatched. The CDR3 bases are TGTGCCAGTAGATCCGGGACAGGGAGTTCACCCCTCCACTTT. The encoded protein is CASRSGTGSSPLHF.

This rearrangement joins TRBV24-1 to TRBJ2-2; D is perhaps TRBD1 (6 bases). The CDR3 has 17 residues. The germline V and J ends were trimmed by 3 bases and 1 base, with 14 bases remaining between them. CDR1 KGHDR and CDR2 SFDVKD come from the germline V gene. The CDR3 here is CATSDANRAGNTGELFF. DNA for the CDR3: TGTGCCACCAGTGATGCAAACAGGGCAGGGAACACCGGGGAGCTGTTTTTT.

The rearrangement links TRBV7-6 to TRBJ2-3, with D hard to call. This CDR3 contains 18 residues. From germline, CDR1 is SGHVS and CDR2 FNYEAQ. V lost 1 base and J lost 0, with 17 bases in between. CDR3: CASSLEILARSSTDTQYF. The CDR3 DNA reads TGTGCCAGCAGCTTAGAGATTCTGGCCCGGTCGAGCACAGATACGCAGTATTTT.

The V call is TRBV5-6, the J call TRBJ2-6, with D uncertain. The CDR3 extends over 13 amino acids. The germline V gene encodes CDR1 SGHDT and CDR2 YYEEEE. Trimming removed 1 base at V and 3 bases at J, with 2 bases between. CDR3 residues: CASSLIGANVLTF. CDR3 nucleotides: TGTGCCAGCAGCTTGATTGGGGCCAACGTCCTGACTTTC.

The chain has TRBV2 and TRBJ1-1, with 10 bases fitting TRBD1. The V gene end was trimmed by 7 bases and the J gene end by 8 bases; junction bases not matched to a gene: 10. The CDR3 length is 14 residues. The germline gives CDR1 SNHLY, CDR2 FYNNEI. The CDR3 region has the DNA TGTGCCAGCACTCCCTCGGAGGACAGGGGGGAAGCTTTCTTT. As protein: CASTPSEDRGEAFF.

V usage is TRBV12-5 and J usage is TRBJ2-2; D gene uncertain. With 0 bases removed from V and 6 bases from J, the gap between germline ends came to 2 bases. The CDR3 runs to 12 residues. CDR1 and CDR2 from the germline V gene are LGHNT and FRNRAP. As DNA, the CDR3 is TGTGCTAGTGGTTTGGTGGCCGGGGAGCTGTTTTTT. Its translation is CASGLVAGELFF.

This rearrangement joins TRBV3-1 (or the pseudogene TRBV3-2) to TRBJ1-2; D gene unclear. Germline-derived CDR1 and CDR2 are LGHDT and YNNKEL (reference sequence). Trimming shortened V by 4 bases and J by 8 bases, and 17 bases separated the two germline ends. CDR3 size: 14 residues. The CDR3 is CASSLRRGKGGYTF. The DNA for the CDR3 is TGTGCCAGCAGCCTGAGGAGAGGAAAGGGAGGCTACACCTTC.

The CDR3 region is CATAISGANVLTF. As DNA, the CDR3 is TGTGCCACCGCGATCTCTGGGGCCAACGTCCTGACTTTC. The genes are TRBV19 and TRBJ2-6; no clear D. This CDR3 spans 13 amino acids. V was shortened by 10 bases and J by 0 bases, with 7 bases between the two germline ends. Germline CDR1 LNHDA, CDR2 SQIVND (reference sequence).

The chain is built from TRBV6-2 or TRBV6-3 and TRBJ2-7, with D maybe TRBD1 (5 bases). The germline V gene encodes CDR1 MNHEY and CDR2 SVGEGT. Trimming cost V 6 bases and J 3 bases, with 12 bases left between them. The CDR3 runs to 13 residues. Written as DNA, the CDR3 is TGTGCCAGCAGCCGGAACAGGTTCTACGAGCAGTACTTC. This codes for CASSRNRFYEQYF.

The chain links TRBV10-3 to TRBJ2-1; the match to TRBD2 covers 7 bases. After removal of 3 bases from V and 8 bases from J, the junction contained 7 bases not matched to a gene. CDR3 size: 14 residues. Per the germline V gene, CDR1 is ENHRY and CDR2 is SYGVKD. The CDR3 protein is CAISDPGRVDEQFF. The CDR3 DNA sequence: TGTGCCATCAGTGACCCTGGGAGGGTAGATGAGCAGTTCTTC.

The rearrangement uses TRBV6-5 and TRBJ1-1; D is undetermined. CDR1 MNHEY and CDR2 SVGAGI come from the germline V gene. The CDR3 is made up of 11 amino acids. V was cut by 9 bases and J by 10 bases, with 15 bases left in between. CDR3 coding DNA: TGTGCCAGAGGGCAGACTAGCTTAGCTTTCTTT. Translation gives CARGQTSLAFF.

As DNA, the CDR3 is TGCGCCAGCAGCCAAATATCTTCACCCCTCCACTTT. It specifies CASSQISSPLHF. V is TRBV4-1 and J is TRBJ1-6; D uncertain. V shed 2 bases and J shed 9 bases, with 5 bases lying between them. CDR1 and CDR2 (germline): MGHRA, YSYEKL. The CDR3 is 12 amino acids.

The V and J genes are TRBV6-1 and TRBJ1-1, with D possibly TRBD1 on 5 matching bases. The V and J ends lost 2 bases and 11 bases respectively, with 12 bases between them. Germline V lookup: CDR1 MNHNS, CDR2 SASEGT. The CDR3 is 12 residues long. This CDR3 reads CASSELRGEAFF. The CDR3 bases are TGTGCCAGCAGTGAACTCCGGGGGGAGGCTTTCTTT.

The V call is TRBV2, the J call TRBJ1-1; D is uncertain. CDR3 length equals 12 residues. V lost 5 bases, J lost 7 bases, and 11 bases lay in between. Germline V gene sequence: CDR1 SNHLY, CDR2 FYNNEI. CDR3 nucleotide sequence: TGTGCCAGCAGTACCCTCAGAATTGAAGCTTTCTTT. This gives the protein CASSTLRIEAFF.

The sample holds one count of this clone. This chain joins TRBV9 and TRBJ1-3, with D unresolved. The CDR3 extends over 15 amino acids. Germline V gives CDR1 SGDLS, CDR2 YYNGEE. V was shortened by 0 bases and J by 0 bases, with 7 bases between the two germline ends. CDR3 protein: CASSVGPVSGNTIYF. The DNA for the CDR3 is TGTGCCAGCAGCGTAGGGCCGGTCTCTGGAAACACCATATATTTT.

The V gene is TRBV19, the J gene TRBJ2-3; D is perhaps TRBD1 or TRBD2 (5 bases each). Per the germline V gene, CDR1 is LNHDA and CDR2 is SQIVND (reference sequence). V was shortened by 3 bases and J by 6 bases, with 7 bases between the two germline ends. This CDR3 has 12 residues. CDR3 sequence (DNA): TGTGCCAGTAGTATGGGGGTGGATACGCAGTATTTT. This codes for CASSMGVDTQYF.

This rearrangement joins TRBV5-1 to TRBJ1-3, with unresolved D. The germline V gene encodes CDR1 SGHRS and CDR2 YFSETQ. Trimming cost V 4 bases and J 0 bases, with 14 bases left between them. The CDR3 consists of 16 residues. The CDR3 bases are TGCGCCAGCAGCCTGGTATTAGGGAGCTCTGGAAACACCATATATTTT. This gives the protein CASSLVLGSSGNTIYF.

The J gene is TRBJ2-3, the V gene TRBV9, with TRBD1 matching over 8 bases. This CDR3 has 15 amino acids. Germline CDR1 and CDR2: SGDLS and YYNGEE. V trimming: 3 bases; J trimming: 3 bases; junction bases outside the gene matches: 6. Written as DNA, the CDR3 is TGTGCCAGCAGCGGGACAGGGAGGTCGACAGATACGCAGTATTTT. It specifies CASSGTGRSTDTQYF.

CDR3 sequence: CASSESRPDSPLHF. Written as DNA, the CDR3 is TGCGCCAGCAGTGAGTCGAGGCCGGATTCACCCCTCCACTTT. V and J are TRBV10-1 and TRBJ1-6, with D unclear. V was clipped by 0 bases and J by 8 bases, with 8 bases between them. The length of the CDR3 is 14 residues. CDR1 is WNHNN, CDR2 SYGVQD, per germline (reference sequence).

This clone was seen once. The J gene is TRBJ2-7, the V gene TRBV3-1 (or the pseudogene TRBV3-2); 7 nucleotides line up with TRBD2. The ends lost 4 bases at V and 3 bases at J; junction bases unmatched: 6. The CDR3 runs to 14 residues. The germline gives CDR1 LGHDT, CDR2 YNNKEL (reference sequence). The CDR3 nucleotides read TGTGCCAGCAGCCCACGGGGGGACCTCTACGAGCAGTACTTC. Translation: CASSPRGDLYEQYF.